This T cell receptor (beta chain) was sequenced in a study of T cell responses to AZD1222 COVID-19 vaccine. Method: immunoSEQ multiplex PCR; TCRdb's copy keeps in-frame clones and lacks some. The data show more than 85,000 clones, around 86% seen once. As for this clone: Antigen specificity is unknown.

The study's findings and limits: Baseline antibody screening turned up just a handful of seropositive AZD1222 recipients. Spike-specific TCRs gained breadth and depth after people received two AZD1222 doses. The span of vaccine-associated CD4 TCRs extended across spike, with dominance at 160-218 and 743-854.

The sample consisted of peripheral blood, taken on day 0 of AZD1222 vaccination. This TCR derives from an adult in good health.

The CDR3 sequence is CASSPGQGSGYTF. CDR3 nucleotides: TGTGCCAGCAGCCCGGGACAGGGATCTGGCTACACCTTC. The rearrangement uses TRBV28 and TRBJ1-2; 9 bases agree with TRBD1. CDR3 size: 13 residues. The V and J ends lost 6 bases and 7 bases, in that order; junction bases with no gene match: 6. CDR1 is MDHEN and CDR2 is SYDVKM in the germline V gene.